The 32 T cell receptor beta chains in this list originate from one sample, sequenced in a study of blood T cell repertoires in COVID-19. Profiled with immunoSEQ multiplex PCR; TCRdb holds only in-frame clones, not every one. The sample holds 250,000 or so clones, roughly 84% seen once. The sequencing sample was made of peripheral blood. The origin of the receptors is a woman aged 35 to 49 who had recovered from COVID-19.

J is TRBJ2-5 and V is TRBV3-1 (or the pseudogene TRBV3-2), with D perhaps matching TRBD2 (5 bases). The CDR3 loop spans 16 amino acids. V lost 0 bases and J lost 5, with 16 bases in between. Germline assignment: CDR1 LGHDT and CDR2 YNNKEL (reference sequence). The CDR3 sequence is CASSQDRFGVRETQYF. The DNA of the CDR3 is TGTGCCAGCAGCCAAGATAGGTTCGGGGTACGGGAGACCCAGTACTTC.

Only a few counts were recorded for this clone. The CDR3 DNA follows: TGCAGCGTTGAGAGGGACTCTGGAAACACCATATATTTT. Translated, it gives CSVERDSGNTIYF. V and J are TRBV29-1 and TRBJ1-3; D remains ambiguous. The V gene lost 3 bases and the J gene lost 0 bases, with 6 bases spanning the gap. The CDR3 runs to 13 residues. Germline V CDR1 and CDR2: SQVTM, ANQGSEA. Together with reference TRBV29-1 and TRBJ1-3, the CDR3 gives the full variable domain: SAVISQKPSRDICQRGTSLTIQCQVDSQVTMMFWYRQQPGQSLTLIATANQGSEATYESGFVIDKFPISRPNLTFSTLTVSNMSPEDSSIYLCSVERDSGNTIYFGEGSWLTVV.

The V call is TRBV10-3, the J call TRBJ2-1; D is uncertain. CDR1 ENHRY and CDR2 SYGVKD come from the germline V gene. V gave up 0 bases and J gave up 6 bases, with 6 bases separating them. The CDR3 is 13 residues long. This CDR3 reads CAISESGGNEQFF. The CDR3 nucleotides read TGTGCCATCAGTGAGTCTGGCGGCAATGAGCAGTTCTTC.

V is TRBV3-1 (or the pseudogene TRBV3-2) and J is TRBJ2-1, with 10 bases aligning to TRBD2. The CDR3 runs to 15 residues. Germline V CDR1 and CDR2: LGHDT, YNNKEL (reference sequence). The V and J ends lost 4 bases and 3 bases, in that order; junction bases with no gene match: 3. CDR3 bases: TGTGCCAGCAGCCCTAGCGGGGGCCACTACAATGAGCAGTTCTTC. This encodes CASSPSGGHYNEQFF.

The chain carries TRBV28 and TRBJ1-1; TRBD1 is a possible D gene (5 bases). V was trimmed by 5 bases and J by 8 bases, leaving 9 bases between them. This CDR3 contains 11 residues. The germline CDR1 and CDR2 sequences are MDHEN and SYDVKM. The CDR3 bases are TGTGCCAGCAGTGGACAAATCGAAGCTTTCTTT. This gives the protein CASSGQIEAFF.

The CDR3 DNA follows: TGTGCCAGCAGCTTAGATTGGGGGAGGCCACCCTTTTACAATGAGCAGTTCTTC. Protein: CASSLDWGRPPFYNEQFF. V is TRBV11-3 and J is TRBJ2-1; D perhaps matches TRBD2 (6 bases). Per the germline V gene, CDR1 is SGHNT and CDR2 is YENEEA. The V end lost 0 bases, the J end lost 4 bases, and 19 bases lay between the germline ends. CDR3 size: 18 residues. Full variable domain (missing parts from reference TRBV11-3 and TRBJ2-1): EAGVVQSPRYKIIEKKQPVAFWCNPISGHNTLYWYLQNLGQGPELLIRYENEEAVDDSQLPKDRFSAERLKGVDSTLKIQPAELGDSAVYLCASSLDWGRPPFYNEQFFGPGTRLTVL.

The CDR3 region has the DNA TGTGCCATCAGTGGGGGGGTGGACGAAAAACTGTTTTTT. Its translation: CAISGGVDEKLFF. V is TRBV10-3 and J is TRBJ1-4, with D possibly TRBD1 on 5 matching bases. CDR1 and CDR2 from the germline V gene are ENHRY and SYGVKD. Trimming cost V 4 bases and J 8 bases, with 11 bases left between them. This CDR3 has 13 residues.

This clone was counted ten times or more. DNA for the CDR3: TGCGCCAGCAGAAGGGGGTCTAATGAAAAACTGTTTTTT. It codes for CASRRGSNEKLFF. The chain has TRBV5-1 and TRBJ1-4; possibly TRBD1 for D (6 bases). Germline V lookup: CDR1 SGHRS, CDR2 YFSETQ. Between the trimmed V and J ends, which lost 5 bases and 3 bases, there was a span of 8 bases. This CDR3 has 13 residues.

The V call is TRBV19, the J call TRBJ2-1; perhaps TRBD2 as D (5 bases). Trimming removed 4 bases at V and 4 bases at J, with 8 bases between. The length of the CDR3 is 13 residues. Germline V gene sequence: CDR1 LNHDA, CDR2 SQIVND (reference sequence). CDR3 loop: CASSTDWYNEQFF. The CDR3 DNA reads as TGTGCCAGTAGTACGGACTGGTACAATGAGCAGTTCTTC.

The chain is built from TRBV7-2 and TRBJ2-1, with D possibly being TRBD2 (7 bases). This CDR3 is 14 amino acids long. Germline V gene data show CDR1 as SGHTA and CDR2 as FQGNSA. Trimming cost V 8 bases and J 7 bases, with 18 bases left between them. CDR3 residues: CASQRGGGRNEQFF. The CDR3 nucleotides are TGTGCCAGCCAGAGAGGGGGGGGAAGGAATGAGCAGTTCTTC.

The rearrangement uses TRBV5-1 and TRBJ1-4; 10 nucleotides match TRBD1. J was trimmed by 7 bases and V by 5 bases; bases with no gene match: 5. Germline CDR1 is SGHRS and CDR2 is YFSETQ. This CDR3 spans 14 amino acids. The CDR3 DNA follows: TGCGCCAGCAGTCCCAGGACAGGGGGTGAAAAACTGTTTTTT. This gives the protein CASSPRTGGEKLFF. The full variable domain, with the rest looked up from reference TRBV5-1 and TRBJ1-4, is KAGVTQTPRYLIKTRGQQVTLSCSPISGHRSVSWYQQTPGQGLQFLFEYFSETQRNKGNFPGRFSGRQFSNSRSEMNVSTLELGDSALYLCASSPRTGGEKLFFGSGTQLSVL.

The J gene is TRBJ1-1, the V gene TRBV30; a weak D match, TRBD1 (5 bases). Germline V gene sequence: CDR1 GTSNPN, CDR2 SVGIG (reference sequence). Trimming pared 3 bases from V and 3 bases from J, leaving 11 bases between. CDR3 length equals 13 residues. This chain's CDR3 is CAWRITGYTEAFF. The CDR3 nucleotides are TGTGCCTGGAGGATAACAGGCTACACTGAAGCTTTCTTT.

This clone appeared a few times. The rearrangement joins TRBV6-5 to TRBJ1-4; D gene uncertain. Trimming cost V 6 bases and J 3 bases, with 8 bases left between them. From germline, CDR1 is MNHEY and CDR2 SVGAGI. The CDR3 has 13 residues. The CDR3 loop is CASRQLPNEKLFF. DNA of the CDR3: TGTGCCAGCAGACAATTACCTAATGAAAAACTGTTTTTT.

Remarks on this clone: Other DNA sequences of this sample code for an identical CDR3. The CDR3 here is CASSSGQGASGELFF. In nucleotides, the CDR3 is TGCGCCAGCAGCTCCGGACAGGGAGCGTCCGGGGAGCTGTTTTTT. The V and J genes are TRBV5-1 and TRBJ2-2, with TRBD1 matching over 8 bases. V trimming: 3 bases; J trimming: 6 bases; junction bases outside the gene matches: 7. Germline V gene lookup returns CDR1 SGHRS and CDR2 YFSETQ. The CDR3 extends over 15 amino acids.

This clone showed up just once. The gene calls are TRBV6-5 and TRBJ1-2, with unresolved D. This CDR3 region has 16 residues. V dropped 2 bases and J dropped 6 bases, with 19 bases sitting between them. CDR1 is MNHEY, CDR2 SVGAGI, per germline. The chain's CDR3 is CASSYVRTANPHGYTF. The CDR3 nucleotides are TGTGCCAGCAGTTACGTCCGGACTGCCAACCCCCATGGCTACACCTTC.

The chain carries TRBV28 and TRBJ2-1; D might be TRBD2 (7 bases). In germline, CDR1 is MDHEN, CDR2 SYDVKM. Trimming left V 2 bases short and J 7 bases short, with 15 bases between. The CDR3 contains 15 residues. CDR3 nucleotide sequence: TGTGCCAGCAGTTTACGGGGGGCGCTGGGGAATGAGCAGTTCTTC. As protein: CASSLRGALGNEQFF. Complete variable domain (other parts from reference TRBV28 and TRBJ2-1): DVKVTQSSRYLVKRTGEKVFLECVQDMDHENMFWYRQDPGLGLRLIYFSYDVKMKEKGDIPEGYSVSREKKERFSLILESASTNQTSMYLCASSLRGALGNEQFFGPGTRLTVL.

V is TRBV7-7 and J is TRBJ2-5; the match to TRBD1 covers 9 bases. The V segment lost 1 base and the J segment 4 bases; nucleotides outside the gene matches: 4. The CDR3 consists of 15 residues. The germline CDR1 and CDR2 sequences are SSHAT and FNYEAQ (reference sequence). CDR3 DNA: TGTGCCAGCAGCTTAGGAACAGGGGGCGCAGAGACCCAGTACTTC. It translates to CASSLGTGGAETQYF.

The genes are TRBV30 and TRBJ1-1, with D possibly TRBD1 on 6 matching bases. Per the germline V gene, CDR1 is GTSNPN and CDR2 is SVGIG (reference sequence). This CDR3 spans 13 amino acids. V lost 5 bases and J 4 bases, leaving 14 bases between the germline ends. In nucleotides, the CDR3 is TGTGCCTGGCGGGGGAGGGGGTCCACTGAAGCTTTCTTT. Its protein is CAWRGRGSTEAFF.

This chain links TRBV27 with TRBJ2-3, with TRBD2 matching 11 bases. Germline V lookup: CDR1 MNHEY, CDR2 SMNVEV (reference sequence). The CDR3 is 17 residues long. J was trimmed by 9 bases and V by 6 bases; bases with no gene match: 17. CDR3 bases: TGTGCCAGCAGACCAACGAATAGCGGGGGGGCCTTCGCGACGCAGTATTTT. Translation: CASRPTNSGGAFATQYF.

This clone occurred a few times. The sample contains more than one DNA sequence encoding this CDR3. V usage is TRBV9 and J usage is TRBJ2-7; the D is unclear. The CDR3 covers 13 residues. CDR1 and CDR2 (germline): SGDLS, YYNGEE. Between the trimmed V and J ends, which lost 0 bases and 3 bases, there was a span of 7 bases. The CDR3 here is CASSVDPGYEQYF. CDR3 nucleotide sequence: TGTGCCAGCAGCGTAGATCCCGGCTACGAGCAGTACTTC. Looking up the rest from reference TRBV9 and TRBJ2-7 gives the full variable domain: DSGVTQTPKHLITATGQRVTLRCSPRSGDLSVYWYQQSLDQGLQFLIQYYNGEERAKGNILERFSAQQFPDLHSELNLSSLELGDSALYFCASSVDPGYEQYFGPGTRLTVT.

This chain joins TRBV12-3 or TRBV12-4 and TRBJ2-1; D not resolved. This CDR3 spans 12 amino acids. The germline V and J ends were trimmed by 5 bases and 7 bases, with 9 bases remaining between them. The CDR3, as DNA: TGTGCCAGCAGTCCGAACGGGAATGAGCAGTTCTTC. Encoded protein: CASSPNGNEQFF.

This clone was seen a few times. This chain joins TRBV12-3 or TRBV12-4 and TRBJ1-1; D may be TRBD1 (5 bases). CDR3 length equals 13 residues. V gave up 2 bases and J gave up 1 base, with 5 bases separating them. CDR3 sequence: CASSLTGNTEAFF. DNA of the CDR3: TGTGCCAGCAGTTTAACAGGGAACACTGAAGCTTTCTTT.

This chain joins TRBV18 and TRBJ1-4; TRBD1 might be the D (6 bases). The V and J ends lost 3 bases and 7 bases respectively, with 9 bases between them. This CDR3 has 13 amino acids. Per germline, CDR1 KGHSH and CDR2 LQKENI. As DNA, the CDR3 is TGTGCCAGCTCACCGGACAGTAGTGAAAAACTGTTTTTT. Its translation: CASSPDSSEKLFF.

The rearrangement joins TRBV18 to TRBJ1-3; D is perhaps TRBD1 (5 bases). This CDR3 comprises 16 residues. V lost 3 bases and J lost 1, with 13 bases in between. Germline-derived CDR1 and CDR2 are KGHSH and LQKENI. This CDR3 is CASSPADSPSGNTIYF. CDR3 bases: TGTGCCAGCTCACCCGCAGACAGCCCGTCTGGAAACACCATATATTTT.

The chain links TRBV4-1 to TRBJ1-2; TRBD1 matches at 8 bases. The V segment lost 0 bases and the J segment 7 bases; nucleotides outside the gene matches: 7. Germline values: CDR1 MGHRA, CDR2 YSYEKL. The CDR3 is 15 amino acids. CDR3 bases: TGCGCCAGCAGCCAAGAAAACAGGGGGACGAGTGGCTACACCTTC. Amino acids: CASSQENRGTSGYTF.

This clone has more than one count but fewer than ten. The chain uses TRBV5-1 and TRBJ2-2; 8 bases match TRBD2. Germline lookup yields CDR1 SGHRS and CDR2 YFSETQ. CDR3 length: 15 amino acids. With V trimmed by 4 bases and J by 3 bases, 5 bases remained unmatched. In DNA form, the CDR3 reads TGCGCCAGCAGCCCCGGGACTAGTCACACCGGGGAGCTGTTTTTT. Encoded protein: CASSPGTSHTGELFF.

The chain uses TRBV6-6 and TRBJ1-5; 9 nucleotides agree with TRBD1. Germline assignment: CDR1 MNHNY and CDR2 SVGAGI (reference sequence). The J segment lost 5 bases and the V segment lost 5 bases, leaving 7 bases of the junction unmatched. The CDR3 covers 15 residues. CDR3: CASSAPDRGHQPQHF. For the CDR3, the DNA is TGTGCCAGCAGTGCCCCGGACAGGGGTCATCAGCCCCAGCATTTT.

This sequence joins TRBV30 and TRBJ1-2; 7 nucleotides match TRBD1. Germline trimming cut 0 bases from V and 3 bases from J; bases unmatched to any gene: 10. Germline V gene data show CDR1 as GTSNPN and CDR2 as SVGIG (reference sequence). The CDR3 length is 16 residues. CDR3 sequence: CAWSVEGAIPYYGYTF. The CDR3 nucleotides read TGTGCCTGGAGTGTAGAGGGGGCCATACCGTACTATGGCTACACCTTC.

In nucleotides, the CDR3 is TGTGCCAGCAACAGGGTCGGCACCGGGGAGCTGTTTTTT. This sequence encodes CASNRVGTGELFF. This chain uses TRBV25-1 with TRBJ2-2; D is possibly TRBD1 (6 bases). V dropped 7 bases and J dropped 4 bases, with 10 bases sitting between them. This CDR3 region has 13 residues. Germline V gene lookup returns CDR1 MGHDK and CDR2 SYGVNS.

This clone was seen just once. The CDR3 here is CASSSQGAGSNQPQHF. The CDR3 nucleotides read TGTGCCAGTAGCAGCCAGGGGGCCGGAAGCAATCAGCCCCAGCATTTT. V and J are TRBV19 and TRBJ1-5; 8 nucleotides agree with TRBD1. V lost 6 bases to trimming and J lost 1 base; unmatched junction nucleotides: 8. CDR1 is LNHDA, CDR2 SQIVND, per germline (reference sequence). The CDR3 extends over 16 amino acids.

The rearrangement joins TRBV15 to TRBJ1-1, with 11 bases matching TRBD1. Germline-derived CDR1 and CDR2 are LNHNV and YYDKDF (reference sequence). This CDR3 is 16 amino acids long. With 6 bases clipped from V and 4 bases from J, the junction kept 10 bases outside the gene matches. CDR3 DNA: TGTGCCACCAGGGCCGGGACAGGGGGGGAGACCACTGAAGCTTTCTTT. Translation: CATRAGTGGETTEAFF.

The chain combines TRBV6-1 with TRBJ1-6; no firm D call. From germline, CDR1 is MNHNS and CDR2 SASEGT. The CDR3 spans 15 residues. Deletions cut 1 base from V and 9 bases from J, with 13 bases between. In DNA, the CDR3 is TGTGCCAGCAGTGAAGGGGTCACGGGAGGTTCACCCCTCCACTTT. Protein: CASSEGVTGGSPLHF.